This T cell receptor beta chain stems from a study of shared clonotypes between healthy human individuals. Study-level information: CD4 naive and memory got three plates each, CD8 naive two, CD8 memory one.

Study results and caveats: What rarefaction showed was incomplete sorted-subset sequencing despite large depth.

Remarks on this clone: What it binds is unknown.

CDR1 is WSHSY, CDR2 SAAADI, per germline. The V gene end was trimmed by 0 bases and the J gene end by 8 bases; junction bases not matched to a gene: 7. This CDR3 has 16 residues. Sequencing was performed with immunoSEQ multiplex PCR; in TCRdb, only in-frame clones are kept and a portion is missing. The data show under 2.5 million clones, with roughly 90% seen just once and approximately 0.39% held by the top ten. HIV-negative, healthy adults without recent acute infections or vaccinations were the donors. The specimen was naive CD4+ T cells from PBMCs. Regarding subset: CD45RA+ positively selected. The sequence was obtained from a man in his late teens or twenties in good health. Some clones in this sample may be carry-over from other donors' samples. V is TRBV10-2 and J is TRBJ2-1; 10 bases are shared with TRBD2. The CDR3 spells CASSESFSSGRYEQFF. For the CDR3, the DNA is TGCGCCAGCAGTGAGTCGTTCTCTAGCGGGAGATATGAGCAGTTCTTC.